Each of the 21 T cell receptor beta chains below was sequenced from the same sample in a study of T cell responses to AZD1222 COVID-19 vaccine. This table comes from immunoSEQ multiplex PCR, and its TCRdb copy is limited to in-frame clones, with some not included. The sample has just over 90,000 clones, 75% to 90% seen once. The sample in question was peripheral blood, obtained 28 days after the second AZD1222 dose. The receptor source for this set is an adult who received the AZD1222 COVID-19 vaccine.

V and J are TRBV28 and TRBJ2-1; D might be TRBD1 (6 bases). This CDR3 is 13 amino acids long. The germline CDR1 and CDR2 sequences are MDHEN and SYDVKM. V lost 10 bases and J lost 7, with 17 bases in between. The CDR3 region is CAISQGQGNEQFF. The CDR3 DNA sequence: TGTGCCATCTCCCAAGGGCAGGGGAATGAGCAGTTCTTC.

The chain recombines TRBV19 with TRBJ2-3, with 10 bases identical to TRBD2. Trimming took 4 bases from V and 5 from J; bases not matched to a gene: 21. This CDR3 region has 20 residues. The germline V gene has CDR1 LNHDA and CDR2 SQIVND (reference sequence). CDR3 DNA sequence: TGTGCCAGTAGTAAAGGGACAGCGGGAGGGCCGTTGGGGTCCCGAGATACGCAGTATTTT. Its protein is CASSKGTAGGPLGSRDTQYF. The complete variable domain, with remaining parts taken from reference TRBV19 and TRBJ2-3, reads DGGITQSPKYLFRKEGQNVTLSCEQNLNHDAMYWYRQDPGQGLRLIYYSQIVNDFQKGDIAEGYSVSREKKESFPLTVTSAQKNPTAFYLCASSKGTAGGPLGSRDTQYFGPGTRLTVL.

The V call is TRBV29-1, the J call TRBJ2-7; D may be TRBD1 (6 bases). V lost 4 bases to trimming and J lost 6 bases, with 13 bases between them. This CDR3 contains 12 residues. Germline CDR1 is SQVTM and CDR2 is ANQGSEA. The CDR3 region is CSVGGQGLEQYF. CDR3 in DNA: TGCAGCGTTGGGGGGCAGGGGCTCGAGCAGTACTTC.

This chain uses TRBV5-6 with TRBJ1-6, with 9 bases aligning to TRBD1. The junction had 4 bases not matched to a gene; V was cut back by 4 bases and J by 8 bases. The CDR3 contains 14 residues. In germline, CDR1 is SGHDT, CDR2 YYEEEE. DNA for the CDR3: TGTGCCAGCAGCCCGGGACAGGGTCATTCACCCCTCCACTTT. The encoded protein is CASSPGQGHSPLHF.

The rearrangement links TRBV5-5 to TRBJ2-1, with TRBD1 matching over 9 bases. V was clipped by 4 bases and J by 3 bases; unmatched bases: 5. This CDR3 is built from 15 residues. In germline, CDR1 is SGHKS, CDR2 YYEKEE (reference sequence). CDR3 nucleotides: TGTGCCAGCAGCCCGGGACAGGGAAACTACAATGAGCAGTTCTTC. Translating it yields CASSPGQGNYNEQFF. The variable domain in full, with the rest retrieved from reference TRBV5-5 and TRBJ2-1, is DAGVTQSPTHLIKTRGQQVTLRCSPISGHKSVSWYQQVLGQGPQFIFQYYEKEERGRGNFPDRFSARQFPNYSSELNVNALLLGDSALYLCASSPGQGNYNEQFFGPGTRLTVL.

V usage is TRBV6-5 and J usage is TRBJ2-3, with a tentative D call TRBD1 (6 bases). Germline lookup yields CDR1 MNHEY and CDR2 SVGAGI. V dropped 2 bases and J dropped 0 bases, with 9 bases sitting between them. The CDR3 has 15 amino acids. Here the CDR3 DNA reads TGTGCCAGCAGTTACGGGACAACTAGCACAGATACGCAGTATTTT. This codes for CASSYGTTSTDTQYF.

This chain joins TRBV6-2 or TRBV6-3 and TRBJ2-5, with D maybe TRBD2 (5 bases). The V gene lost 1 base and the J gene lost 2 bases, with 8 bases spanning the gap. The V gene's germline CDR1 is MNHEY and CDR2 SVGEGT. The CDR3 is 14 amino acids. The CDR3 DNA reads TGTGCCAGCAGTTACTTTGGACTTCAAGAGACCCAGTACTTC. It specifies CASSYFGLQETQYF.

The J gene is TRBJ2-5, the V gene TRBV30; no reliable D call. V lost 5 bases to trimming and J lost 1 base, with 14 bases between them. From germline, CDR1 is GTSNPN and CDR2 SVGIG (reference sequence). The CDR3 is made up of 14 amino acids. The DNA for the CDR3 is TGTGCCTGGGCAAGAGGAGTGGGCCAAGAGACCCAGTACTTC. Translating it yields CAWARGVGQETQYF. The entire variable domain, with the rest obtained from reference TRBV30 and TRBJ2-5, is as follows: SQTIHQWPATLVQPVGSPLSLECTVEGTSNPNLYWYRQAAGRGLQLLFYSVGIGQISSEVPQNLSASRPQDRQFILSSKKLLLSDSGFYLCAWARGVGQETQYFGPGTRLLVL.

Regarding this clone: The final CDR3 position lacks the conserved phenylalanine or tryptophan, pointing to a likely read error. This sequence joins TRBV18 and TRBJ1-1, with D possibly matching TRBD1 (5 bases). V lost 4 bases and J 2 bases, leaving 8 bases between the germline ends. Germline V gene sequence: CDR1 KGHSH, CDR2 LQKENI. The CDR3 consists of 13 residues. Here the CDR3 reads CASSRQQNTEAFL. CDR3 in DNA: TGTGCCAGCTCACGACAGCAAAACACTGAAGCTTTCCTT.

The rearrangement uses TRBV2 and TRBJ2-3; TRBD2 matches at 7 bases. Germline CDR1 SNHLY, CDR2 FYNNEI. CDR3 length equals 14 residues. Losses at the gene ends were 5 bases for V and 6 bases for J; bases not matched to a gene: 8. The CDR3 nucleotides read TGTGCCAGCAGTCCCCGGACTAGTGGGGATACGCAGTATTTT. Translated: CASSPRTSGDTQYF. Drawing the rest from reference TRBV2 and TRBJ2-3, the complete variable domain is EPEVTQTPSHQVTQMGQEVILRCVPISNHLYFYWYRQILGQKVEFLVSFYNNEISEKSEIFDDQFSVERPDGSNFTLKIRSTKLEDSAMYFCASSPRTSGDTQYFGPGTRLTVL.

The chain combines TRBV4-3 with TRBJ1-2; D gene uncertain. The CDR3 is made up of 12 amino acids. Trimming removed 1 base from V and 4 bases from J, with 4 bases in between. The germline V gene encodes CDR1 LGHNA and CDR2 YSLEER. CDR3 sequence: CASSQGFYGYTF. CDR3 coding DNA: TGCGCCAGCAGCCAAGGCTTCTATGGCTACACCTTC.

The chain recombines TRBV6-5 with TRBJ2-2, with D possibly being TRBD2 (6 bases). Trimming shortened V by 2 bases and J by 4 bases, and 14 bases separated the two germline ends. Germline CDR1 reads MNHEY; CDR2 reads SVGAGI. The CDR3 sequence is 16 residues long. The CDR3 region is CASSYPGTGGTGELFF. Here the CDR3 DNA reads TGTGCCAGCAGTTACCCCGGGACTGGGGGCACCGGGGAGCTGTTTTTT.

This chain joins TRBV5-1 and TRBJ2-2; no reliable D call. Germline loops: CDR1 SGHRS, CDR2 YFSETQ. CDR3 length: 13 residues. The V end was cut by 2 bases, the J end by 1 base, with 3 bases between. As DNA, the CDR3 is TGCGCCAGCAGCTTACAGAACACCGGGGAGCTGTTTTTT. This codes for CASSLQNTGELFF.

A few counts support this clone. This chain uses TRBV5-5 with TRBJ2-3; tentative D call: TRBD2 (5 bases). The ends were cut back, 2 bases at V and 0 bases at J, with 13 bases in the middle. Germline CDR1 and CDR2: SGHKS and YYEKEE (reference sequence). This CDR3 is built from 16 residues. CDR3 region: CASSFWRAASTDTQYF. CDR3 bases: TGTGCCAGCAGCTTCTGGCGGGCGGCTAGCACAGATACGCAGTATTTT. Variable domain in full (rest from reference TRBV5-5 and TRBJ2-3): DAGVTQSPTHLIKTRGQQVTLRCSPISGHKSVSWYQQVLGQGPQFIFQYYEKEERGRGNFPDRFSARQFPNYSSELNVNALLLGDSALYLCASSFWRAASTDTQYFGPGTRLTVL.

This chain connects TRBV2 to TRBJ2-2; 16 bases map to TRBD2. This CDR3 is built from 17 residues. Losses at the gene ends were 7 bases for V and 4 bases for J; bases not matched to a gene: 6. Looked up from germline, CDR1 is SNHLY and CDR2 is FYNNEI. CDR3 sequence: CASKGLAGGPSTGELFF. CDR3 coding DNA: TGTGCCAGCAAGGGACTAGCGGGAGGGCCGTCCACCGGGGAGCTGTTTTTT.

This chain links TRBV5-1 with TRBJ1-2, with a tentative D call TRBD1 (5 bases). V lost 3 bases and J lost 0, with 18 bases in between. This CDR3 region has 17 residues. CDR1 and CDR2 from the germline V gene are SGHRS and YFSETQ. This chain's CDR3 is CASSSYIVTETNYGYTF. For the CDR3, the DNA is TGCGCCAGCAGCTCCTACATCGTGACAGAAACTAACTATGGCTACACCTTC. The full variable domain, in which reference TRBV5-1 and TRBJ1-2 provide the parts outside the CDR3, is KAGVTQTPRYLIKTRGQQVTLSCSPISGHRSVSWYQQTPGQGLQFLFEYFSETQRNKGNFPGRFSGRQFSNSRSEMNVSTLELGDSALYLCASSSYIVTETNYGYTFGSGTRLTVV.

This chain connects TRBV28 to TRBJ2-7, with D uncertain. The V and J ends lost 7 bases and 2 bases respectively, with 9 bases between them. CDR3 length: 12 amino acids. In germline, CDR1 is MDHEN, CDR2 SYDVKM. The CDR3 DNA follows: TGTGCCAGCACACACGCCCCCTACGAGCAGTACTTC. It yields the protein CASTHAPYEQYF.

V and J are TRBV6-5 and TRBJ2-7, with D possibly being TRBD1 or TRBD2 (6 bases each). Trimming took off 2 bases at V and 2 bases at J, with 13 bases between the two ends. CDR3 size: 15 residues. CDR1 and CDR2 (germline): MNHEY, SVGAGI. The CDR3 reads CASSYGGGPTYEQYF. In DNA form, the CDR3 reads TGTGCCAGCAGTTACGGAGGGGGGCCGACCTACGAGCAGTACTTC.

This chain connects TRBV27 to TRBJ1-5, with a tentative D call TRBD1 (5 bases). The germline V and J ends were trimmed by 2 bases and 6 bases, with 8 bases remaining between them. Looked up from germline, CDR1 is MNHEY and CDR2 is SMNVEV (reference sequence). The CDR3 is made up of 13 amino acids. The CDR3 DNA is TGTGCCAGCAGTTTAATGGGGGTTCAGCCCCAGCATTTT. Protein sequence: CASSLMGVQPQHF.

This chain joins TRBV7-9 and TRBJ1-6, with D unresolved. Germline CDR1 and CDR2: SEHNR and FQNEAQ (reference sequence). The CDR3 runs 14 residues. V shed 8 bases and J shed 6 bases, with 14 bases lying between them. In DNA, the CDR3 is TGTGCCAGCGGAGCCCTCGTGGGTAATTCACCCCTCCACTTT. The encoded protein is CASGALVGNSPLHF. The variable domain in full, completed from reference TRBV7-9 and TRBJ1-6, reads DTGVSQNPRHKITKRGQNVTFRCDPISEHNRLYWYRQTLGQGPEFLTYFQNEAQLEKSRLLSDRFSAERPKGSFSTLEIQRTEQGDSAMYLCASGALVGNSPLHFGNGTRLTVT.

V gene TRBV6-6 combines with J gene TRBJ1-4; a weak D match, TRBD1 (5 bases). CDR1 is MNHNY and CDR2 is SVGAGI in the germline V gene (reference sequence). The CDR3 covers 17 residues. Trimming cost V 5 bases and J 3 bases, with 19 bases left between them. The CDR3 nucleotides are TGTGCCAGCAGTCATTGGGCAGGGTTAGGTCCTAATGAAAAACTGTTTTTT. Protein sequence: CASSHWAGLGPNEKLFF.